This TCR beta chain was retrieved from a study of blood T cells in healthy people across ages. Sample-barcoded 5' priming and a J-beta primer mix drove a second PCR of roughly 6 to 12 cycles. Every molecule of cDNA carried a tag from a template-switch adaptor with 12 random nucleotides. TCRdb re-derived calls from the 5' RACE reads in MiXCR, one entry per CDR3 protein. Of roughly 680,000 distinct CDR3 sequences in the sample, 20% to 25% are singletons; the top ten hold about 3.6%. Notes on the study in general: Donors of long life had a larger count of naive CD4+ cells and greater diversity than aged donors.

This clonotype turned up a few times. Antigen: not known. Germline V lookup: CDR1 MNHEY, CDR2 SVGAGI. V gave up 2 bases and J gave up 3 bases, with 14 bases separating them. The CDR3 extends over 15 amino acids. The sequence was collected from a man between 65 and 80 years old in good health. V usage is TRBV6-5 and J usage is TRBJ2-7; possible D gene TRBD2, 6 bases. Sequences were obtained from blood. CDR3: CASSYLRGGNYEQYF. The DNA for the CDR3 is TGTGCCAGCAGTTACCTGCGGGGCGGGAACTACGAGCAGTACTTC.